The 10 T cell receptor beta chains below were found in one sample sequenced in a study of beta chain bispecific antibodies for T cell cancers. Whole-study findings and limits: Most targeted TRBV signal came from the leukemia cell line cells, not normal T cells.

One entry per CDR3 protein results from TCRdb running MiXCR on the 5' RACE reads. The sample contains 7,500 to 10,000 distinct CDR3 sequences, 2% to 2.5% of which appear only once. What these receptors recognize is not known. Blood mononuclear cells were expanded for about three days using either OKT3 anti-CD3 antibody or CD3/CD28 beads. The starting material was T cells from a healthy donor cultured with Jurkat leukemia cells, obtained from a culture containing an anti-CD19 bispecific antibody. These receptor sequences come from a human donor in good health. Some clones in this sample may be carry-over from other donors' samples.

This clonotype was seen repeatedly, ten times or more. The rearrangement uses TRBV2 and TRBJ2-7; TRBD1 matches at 9 bases. V was clipped by 1 base and J by 7 bases; unmatched bases: 8. Germline CDR1 SNHLY, CDR2 FYNNEI. CDR3 length: 15 amino acids. This CDR3 reads CASSEGGGTGPEQYF. Written as DNA, the CDR3 is TGTGCCAGCAGTGAAGGGGGCGGGACAGGGCCGGAGCAGTACTTC.

This clonotype was seen repeatedly, ten times or more. The V gene is TRBV10-3, the J gene TRBJ2-7; 9 bases fit TRBD1. From germline, CDR1 is ENHRY and CDR2 SYGVKD. The J segment lost 5 bases and the V segment lost 3 bases, leaving 11 bases of the junction unmatched. The CDR3 is made up of 16 amino acids. Here the CDR3 DNA reads TGTGCCATCAGTGACCAACAGGGGGCTCGGGGTCACGAGCAGTACTTC. Its translation is CAISDQQGARGHEQYF.

This clonotype was found many times. The chain carries TRBV20-1 and TRBJ2-7; 8 bases are shared with TRBD2. V was clipped by 4 bases and J by 4 bases; unmatched bases: 18. This CDR3 comprises 17 residues. Germline V lookup: CDR1 DFQATT, CDR2 SNEGSKA (reference sequence). Written as DNA, the CDR3 is TGCAGTGCTACAGGACGGCCCGGGACTAGGGACGATTACGAGCAGTACTTC. Its protein product is CSATGRPGTRDDYEQYF.

Ten or more counts support this clonotype. The chain joins TRBV6-5 to TRBJ2-7, with TRBD2 identical over 12 bases. Trimming took 0 bases from V and 4 from J; bases not matched to a gene: 4. CDR3 length: 16 residues. Germline V lookup: CDR1 MNHEY, CDR2 SVGAGI. CDR3 bases: TGTGCCAGCAGTTACTCTCCGACTAGCGGGGGTTACGAGCAGTACTTC. Protein product: CASSYSPTSGGYEQYF.

This clonotype has ten or more counts. The V gene is TRBV3-1, the J gene TRBJ2-7; possible D gene TRBD1, 5 bases. Trimming took off 1 base at V and 2 bases at J, with 12 bases between the two ends. The CDR3 has 15 amino acids. Looked up from germline, CDR1 is LGHDT and CDR2 is YNNKEL (reference sequence). Here the CDR3 DNA reads TGTGCCAGCAGCCAAGGCGCAGGGCCCCCCTACGAGCAGTACTTC. It yields the protein CASSQGAGPPYEQYF.

This clonotype was picked up many times. The CDR3 spells CASSPLDGQETQYF. Written as DNA, the CDR3 is TGTGCCAGCAGTCCGTTGGACGGGCAAGAGACCCAGTACTTC. The chain has TRBV6-5 and TRBJ2-5; D not certain. CDR1 MNHEY and CDR2 SVGAGI come from the germline V gene. The V end was cut by 5 bases, the J end by 2 bases, with 12 bases between. CDR3 length equals 14 residues.

This clonotype is labeled medium-sized (0.01 to 0.1%). This chain links TRBV6-4 with TRBJ2-1; 9 bases agree with TRBD2. Germline lookup yields CDR1 MRHNA and CDR2 SNTAGT. The V segment lost 7 bases and the J segment 8 bases; nucleotides outside the gene matches: 9. The CDR3 runs 14 residues. CDR3 sequence (DNA): TGTGCCAGCAAATCGACCGGGACTAGCTATGAGCAGTTCTTC. Protein: CASKSTGTSYEQFF.

This clonotype was observed a handful of times. V and J are TRBV20-1 and TRBJ2-7, with 12 bases that match TRBD2. V lost 1 base and J lost 6; bases outside the gene matches: 7. Germline CDR1 DFQATT, CDR2 SNEGSKA (reference sequence). The CDR3 covers 15 residues. This CDR3 reads CSARAPSGGAVEQYF. The DNA of the CDR3 is TGCAGTGCTAGAGCCCCTAGCGGGGGGGCGGTCGAGCAGTACTTC.

This clonotype was counted only a few times. The chain combines TRBV28 with TRBJ2-1; D remains unclear. The ends were cut back, 3 bases at V and 7 bases at J, with 13 bases in the middle. Germline V gene lookup returns CDR1 MDHEN and CDR2 SYDVKM. The CDR3 has 14 residues. The CDR3 nucleotides read TGTGCCAGCAGTTTCACCGCTCTGGGGAATGAGCAGTTCTTC. It is translated as CASSFTALGNEQFF. Full variable domain (outside the CDR3, taken from reference TRBV28 and TRBJ2-1): DVKVTQSSRYLVKRTGEKVFLECVQDMDHENMFWYRQDPGLGLRLIYFSYDVKMKEKGDIPEGYSVSREKKERFSLILESASTNQTSMYLCASSFTALGNEQFFGPGTRLTVL.

The chain joins TRBV18 to TRBJ2-4; D call uncertain. Germline-derived CDR1 and CDR2 are KGHSH and LQKENI. Between the trimmed V and J ends, which lost 6 bases and 1 base, there was a span of 10 bases. The CDR3 has 14 amino acids. CDR3 region: CASSFSVAKNIQYF. CDR3 sequence (DNA): TGTGCCAGCTCTTTCTCAGTGGCCAAAAACATTCAGTACTTC.